This T cell receptor beta chain was found in a study of T cells in Graves' hyperthyroidism and ophthalmopathy. The CDR3 regions of TCR beta were amplified from RNA transcripts. Using the HTBI primer set, a first-round RT-PCR was run on the TCR CDR3. TCRdb re-called the multiplex PCR reads through MiXCR, storing one row per CDR3 protein. Of around 500,000 distinct CDR3 sequences in the sample, about 16% were seen once. General study results and limits: Stable hyperthyroidism was told apart from ophthalmopathy by a model built on 13 V-J features.

This CDR3 region has 13 residues. Germline V lookup: CDR1 SNHLY, CDR2 FYNNEI. Trimming shortened V by 5 bases and J by 6 bases, and 13 bases separated the two germline ends. This clonotype was counted ten times or more. As yet, its antigen is unknown. Investigators excluded patients with uncontrolled infection, other autoimmune disease, pregnancy or lactation. The rearrangement joins TRBV2 to TRBJ1-2; D is possibly TRBD1 (6 bases). Material for sequencing was blood. The receptor comes from a young woman with Graves' ophthalmopathy. Written as DNA, the CDR3 is TGTGCCAGCAGTTTACAGGGAAGCGATGGCTACACCTTC. It specifies CASSLQGSDGYTF.